One and the same sample provided the 16 T cell receptor beta chains below, sequenced in a study of blood T cell repertoires in COVID-19. Here immunoSEQ multiplex PCR was the method, and the copy in TCRdb shows in-frame clones only, minus some. Of hundreds of thousands of clones in the sample, approximately 88% were seen once. The specimen sequenced was peripheral blood. These receptors were taken from a woman aged 50 to 60 with COVID-19, enrolled during active disease.

The chain has TRBV6-1 and TRBJ1-2; no clear D. This CDR3 has 10 amino acids. Germline V gives CDR1 MNHNS, CDR2 SASEGT. Trimming stripped 5 bases from V and 8 bases from J, with 6 bases between. In DNA, the CDR3 is TGTGCCAGCAGTTGGCAAGGCTACACCTTC. It encodes CASSWQGYTF.

This clone was recorded once. The chain joins TRBV3-1 (or the pseudogene TRBV3-2) to TRBJ2-3, with D possibly matching TRBD2 (5 bases). The CDR3 totals 13 residues. Germline CDR1 and CDR2: LGHDT and YNNKEL (reference sequence). V lost 3 bases and J lost 5, with 9 bases in between. DNA for the CDR3: TGTGCCAGCAGCCATAGCGTGGAAGATACGCAGTATTTT. Protein: CASSHSVEDTQYF.

The J gene is TRBJ2-4, the V gene TRBV4-2; 7 nucleotides agree with TRBD1. The V and J ends lost 2 bases and 7 bases, in that order; junction bases with no gene match: 8. The germline CDR1 and CDR2 sequences are LGHNA and YNFKEQ. This CDR3 has 15 residues. CDR3 residues: CASSQTGASPNIQYF. CDR3 bases: TGTGCCAGCAGCCAAACAGGGGCGTCCCCGAACATTCAGTACTTC.

The chain carries TRBV29-1 and TRBJ1-2, with D possibly matching TRBD1 (5 bases). V dropped 7 bases and J dropped 4 bases, with 19 bases sitting between them. The CDR3 has 14 residues. Germline assignment: CDR1 SQVTM and CDR2 ANQGSEA. The CDR3 is CSGFLGAPLYGYTF. In nucleotides, the CDR3 is TGCAGCGGTTTTTTAGGGGCGCCCCTCTATGGCTACACCTTC.

V and J are TRBV18 and TRBJ1-1; 9 nucleotides line up with TRBD1. The CDR3 loop spans 19 amino acids. With 3 bases clipped from V and 0 bases from J, the junction kept 14 bases outside the gene matches. The germline gives CDR1 KGHSH, CDR2 LQKENI. The CDR3 DNA is TGTGCCAGCTCACCGAGCGGGAAGGGGACAGGGCTATTGAACACTGAAGCTTTCTTT. It translates to CASSPSGKGTGLLNTEAFF.

The J gene is TRBJ2-7, the V gene TRBV28; 12 nucleotides align to TRBD1. Per germline, CDR1 MDHEN and CDR2 SYDVKM. This CDR3 contains 15 residues. Unmatched junction bases numbered 8, after V lost 4 bases and J lost 7 bases. CDR3 region: CASSSAGTGGREQYF. In DNA form, the CDR3 reads TGTGCCAGCAGTTCAGCCGGGACAGGGGGCAGGGAGCAGTACTTC.

The V and J genes are TRBV15 and TRBJ1-1, with 7 bases lining up with TRBD1. V trimming: 1 base; J trimming: 8 bases; junction bases outside the gene matches: 7. This CDR3 has 14 amino acids. Per the germline V gene, CDR1 is LNHNV and CDR2 is YYDKDF (reference sequence). CDR3 coding DNA: TGTGCCACCAGCAGAGGGGACAGTTTGAGGGAAGCTTTCTTT. Protein: CATSRGDSLREAFF.

This clone was counted once. This chain uses TRBV5-5 with TRBJ2-7; D is perhaps TRBD1 (6 bases). The CDR3 is made up of 14 amino acids. Germline loops: CDR1 SGHKS, CDR2 YYEKEE (reference sequence). The V and J ends lost 0 bases and 2 bases respectively, with 9 bases between them. The CDR3 reads CASSLVDRTYEQYF. The CDR3 DNA reads TGTGCCAGCAGCTTGGTAGACAGGACCTACGAGCAGTACTTC.

The rearrangement joins TRBV6-5 to TRBJ2-7, with D perhaps matching TRBD1 (6 bases). The V end lost 5 bases, the J end lost 0 bases, and 14 bases lay between the germline ends. Germline V CDR1 and CDR2: MNHEY, SVGAGI. This CDR3 region has 15 residues. The CDR3 bases are TGTGCCAGCAGTCGCGCGGACAGCAGCTCCTACGAGCAGTACTTC. This sequence encodes CASSRADSSSYEQYF.

This clone was seen a few times. The chain recombines TRBV2 with TRBJ2-2, with D possibly matching TRBD2 (6 bases). Germline V gene sequence: CDR1 SNHLY, CDR2 FYNNEI. V lost 7 bases and J lost 7, with 19 bases in between. The CDR3 runs to 15 residues. Here the CDR3 reads CASTLAGGGGGELFF. In DNA form, the CDR3 reads TGTGCCAGCACCCTGGCCGGGGGAGGAGGCGGGGAGCTGTTTTTT.

This chain uses TRBV5-1 with TRBJ2-7, with 14 bases fitting TRBD2. Germline V CDR1 and CDR2: SGHRS, YFSETQ. CDR3 size: 16 residues. Germline trimming cut 0 bases from V and 7 bases from J; bases unmatched to any gene: 6. Here the CDR3 DNA reads TGCGCCAGCAGCTTGGACGGACTAGCGGGGGGCAGGGAGCAGTACTTC. This codes for CASSLDGLAGGREQYF.

This clone was picked up one time. The chain employs TRBV5-6 and TRBJ2-1, with 12 bases that match TRBD1. J was trimmed by 10 bases and V by 0 bases; bases with no gene match: 5. The CDR3 is 15 residues long. Germline V gene sequence: CDR1 SGHDT, CDR2 YYEEEE. Here the CDR3 reads CASSLVGQGAGEQFF. DNA of the CDR3: TGTGCCAGCAGCTTGGTGGGACAGGGGGCGGGAGAGCAGTTCTTC.

The chain couples TRBV19 to TRBJ1-1, with 8 bases identical to TRBD1. J gave up 9 bases and V 7 bases, and 7 bases lay outside the gene matches. The CDR3 sequence is 12 residues long. Germline CDR1 LNHDA, CDR2 SQIVND (reference sequence). This CDR3 is CASIGQGEKAFF. CDR3 nucleotides: TGTGCCAGTATAGGACAGGGAGAGAAAGCTTTCTTT.

The chain recombines TRBV2 with TRBJ1-1; D unresolved. The V and J ends lost 11 bases and 3 bases respectively, with 10 bases between them. The CDR3 is 11 residues long. Germline-derived CDR1 and CDR2 are SNHLY and FYNNEI. The CDR3 region is CASHGDTEAFF. For the CDR3, the DNA is TGTGCCTCCCACGGGGACACTGAAGCTTTCTTT.

J is TRBJ1-1 and V is TRBV7-9, with D hard to call. Germline V gene lookup returns CDR1 SEHNR and CDR2 FQNEAQ (reference sequence). The V end was cut by 6 bases, the J end by 3 bases, with 8 bases between. The CDR3 sequence is 12 residues long. The CDR3: CASSPHYTEAFF. The CDR3, as DNA: TGTGCCAGCAGTCCACATTACACTGAAGCTTTCTTT.

V is TRBV19 and J is TRBJ2-7, with D possibly TRBD2 on 6 matching bases. The CDR3 has 15 residues. Germline V gene data show CDR1 as LNHDA and CDR2 as SQIVND (reference sequence). Between the trimmed V and J ends, which lost 5 bases and 2 bases, there was a span of 16 bases. The CDR3 nucleotides read TGTGCCAGTAGTTCTCTACGCGGGGTTACCTACGAGCAGTACTTC. It yields the protein CASSSLRGVTYEQYF. The full variable domain, its missing parts supplied by reference TRBV19 and TRBJ2-7, is DGGITQSPKYLFRKEGQNVTLSCEQNLNHDAMYWYRQDPGQGLRLIYYSQIVNDFQKGDIAEGYSVSREKKESFPLTVTSAQKNPTAFYLCASSSLRGVTYEQYFGPGTRLTVT.